This passage covers 15 T cell receptor beta chains from one sample sequenced in a study of T-cell reconstitution after alpha-beta-depleted transplantation in children. Unique molecular identifiers were incorporated when the TCRbeta library was constructed. TCRdb recomputed calls from the PCR reads with MiXCR, one row per CDR3 protein. The profile shows some 200,000 distinct CDR3 sequences, roughly 15% of them singletons. The specimen comprised PBMCs from the stem cell graft donor, sampled from the stem cell graft. All receptors derive from a human donor who donated a stem cell graft to a child with acute lymphoblastic leukemia.

This clonotype was seen repeatedly, ten times or more. This chain joins TRBV7-2 and TRBJ2-5; D remains unclear. The V end lost 2 bases, the J end lost 3 bases, and 13 bases lay between the germline ends. The CDR3 has 15 amino acids. CDR1 is SGHTA, CDR2 FQGNSA, per germline. The CDR3 spells CASSLLEGGEETQYF. The CDR3 DNA sequence: TGTGCCAGCAGCTTATTAGAAGGTGGGGAAGAGACCCAGTACTTC.

The DNA of the CDR3 is TGTGCCAGCAGAGGAGGGGGGAACACTGAAGCTTTCTTT. It encodes CASRGGGNTEAFF. The chain employs TRBV6-6 and TRBJ1-1; D is possibly TRBD1 (6 bases). In germline, CDR1 is MNHNY, CDR2 SVGAGI (reference sequence). This CDR3 comprises 13 residues. V lost 6 bases and J lost 1, with 9 bases in between.

This clonotype appeared many times. V is TRBV20-1 and J is TRBJ1-4; 7 nucleotides line up with TRBD1. Unmatched junction bases numbered 9, after V lost 6 bases and J lost 8 bases. The germline V gene has CDR1 DFQATT and CDR2 SNEGSKA (reference sequence). This CDR3 region has 13 residues. In nucleotides, the CDR3 is TGCAGTGCAGTGCAGGGGGTGAACGAAAAACTGTTTTTT. It is translated as CSAVQGVNEKLFF.

This clonotype was observed a handful of times. This chain joins TRBV19 and TRBJ1-5; tentatively, D is TRBD1 (5 bases). V lost 4 bases and J lost 7, with 14 bases in between. The CDR3 is 14 residues long. Germline V gene data show CDR1 as LNHDA and CDR2 as SQIVND (reference sequence). The CDR3 nucleotides read TGTGCCAGTAGTAAACGGACGGGACCGCAGCCCCAGCATTTT. Residues: CASSKRTGPQPQHF.

This clonotype was picked up many times. The chain is built from TRBV10-3 and TRBJ2-7; the D call may be TRBD1 or TRBD2 (5 bases each). Per germline, CDR1 ENHRY and CDR2 SYGVKD. The ends were cut back, 3 bases at V and 0 bases at J, with 9 bases in the middle. The CDR3 totals 14 residues. The chain's CDR3 is CAISDGADSYEQYF. The CDR3 DNA follows: TGTGCCATCAGTGACGGGGCAGACTCCTACGAGCAGTACTTC.

This clonotype was seen repeatedly, ten times or more. The genes are TRBV5-1 and TRBJ2-5; D is ambiguous. This CDR3 is 12 amino acids long. Trimming pared 3 bases from V and 2 bases from J, leaving 5 bases between. Germline lookup yields CDR1 SGHRS and CDR2 YFSETQ. The CDR3 DNA is TGCGCCAGCAGCTGGGATCAAGAGACCCAGTACTTC. Translating gives CASSWDQETQYF. The complete variable domain, with remaining parts taken from reference TRBV5-1 and TRBJ2-5, reads KAGVTQTPRYLIKTRGQQVTLSCSPISGHRSVSWYQQTPGQGLQFLFEYFSETQRNKGNFPGRFSGRQFSNSRSEMNVSTLELGDSALYLCASSWDQETQYFGPGTRLLVL.

About this clonotype: A read error may be the cause here, since a much bigger clone is one base away. The chain has TRBV9 and TRBJ2-7; TRBD1 matches at 7 bases. Germline values: CDR1 SGDLS, CDR2 YYNGEE. The CDR3 consists of 17 residues. This CDR3 is CASSVKYGTDQYYDQYF. The CDR3, as DNA: TGTGCCAGCAGCGTCAAGTATGGGACAGACCAATACTACGACCAGTACTTC.

The gene calls are TRBV11-2 and TRBJ2-3; TRBD2 matches 10 bases. The CDR3 extends over 16 amino acids. J was trimmed by 3 bases and V by 5 bases; bases with no gene match: 8. Germline V gene lookup returns CDR1 SGHAT and CDR2 FQNNGV. CDR3 sequence (DNA): TGTGCCAGCAGCGACCAGGTGACTAGCGGGACAGATACGCAGTATTTT. Protein sequence: CASSDQVTSGTDTQYF.

J is TRBJ1-5 and V is TRBV10-3; D unresolved. There are 14 residues in the CDR3. Germline assignment: CDR1 ENHRY and CDR2 SYGVKD. The V gene lost 7 bases and the J gene lost 2 bases, with 12 bases spanning the gap. CDR3 sequence (DNA): TGTGCCATCAATGCGGAGGGCGGCAATCAGCCCCAGCATTTT. Translated, it gives CAINAEGGNQPQHF.

This clonotype was recorded many times. The V call is TRBV28, the J call TRBJ1-1; tentative D call: TRBD1 (5 bases). V lost 4 bases, J lost 4 bases, and 22 bases lay in between. The CDR3 runs to 17 residues. Germline values: CDR1 MDHEN, CDR2 SYDVKM. This CDR3 reads CASSSPSIWDSSTEAFF. The CDR3, as DNA: TGTGCCAGCAGTTCGCCATCAATATGGGACTCTTCCACTGAAGCTTTCTTT.

Ten or more counts support this clonotype. V usage is TRBV5-5 and J usage is TRBJ2-1; 11 bases are shared with TRBD1. The CDR3 runs to 15 residues. V was clipped by 3 bases and J by 4 bases; unmatched bases: 3. In germline, CDR1 is SGHKS, CDR2 YYEKEE (reference sequence). CDR3 coding DNA: TGTGCCAGCAGCTCCCGGGACAGGGGGTACAATGAGCAGTTCTTC. It is translated as CASSSRDRGYNEQFF.

There are many counts of this clonotype. V and J are TRBV6-2 or TRBV6-3 and TRBJ2-7; 11 bases agree with TRBD2. The ends lost 4 bases at V and 0 bases at J; junction bases unmatched: 8. The CDR3 length is 17 residues. The germline V gene encodes CDR1 MNHEY and CDR2 SVGEGT. The CDR3, as DNA: TGTGCCAGCAGTTGGGCTAGCGGGAGGCGCAGCTCCTACGAGCAGTACTTC. Its translation: CASSWASGRRSSYEQYF.

This clonotype was found many times. The chain combines TRBV18 with TRBJ2-1; 9 bases match TRBD2. V was clipped by 1 base and J by 5 bases; unmatched bases: 3. CDR1 is KGHSH and CDR2 is LQKENI in the germline V gene. The CDR3 covers 15 residues. DNA for the CDR3: TGTGCCAGCTCACCACAGATAGCGGGGGACAATGAGCAGTTCTTC. This translates into CASSPQIAGDNEQFF.

The gene calls are TRBV30 and TRBJ1-2; D possibly corresponds to TRBD1 (5 bases). V lost 2 bases to trimming and J lost 2 bases, with 9 bases between them. The CDR3 is made up of 13 amino acids. Per germline, CDR1 GTSNPN and CDR2 SVGIG (reference sequence). CDR3 bases: TGTGCCTGGAGTCCGACAGTGAACTATGGCTACACCTTC. Its translation is CAWSPTVNYGYTF.

V is TRBV12-3 or TRBV12-4 and J is TRBJ1-5, with D unclear. V lost 6 bases and J 2 bases, leaving 14 bases between the germline ends. The CDR3 is 15 residues long. CDR3: CASSRPARGNQPQHF. As DNA, the CDR3 is TGTGCCAGCAGCAGGCCGGCCCGAGGCAATCAGCCCCAGCATTTT.